This TCR beta chain was sequenced for a study of patients and donors after allogeneic stem cell transplantation (TCRdb year 2020). The library was obtained by RT-PCR. The data were produced on a NextSeq 550. Using fastp at Q25 and MiXCR, TCRdb reprocessed the public reads and kept productive beta chains. Each CDR3 protein gets just one entry, which takes the most common genes and DNA from the rows behind it. The sample has over 65,000 distinct CDR3 sequences on record, 26% of them singletons. The ten largest clonotypes hold more than 20% of the sample. Spanning cysteine to phenylalanine, the CDR3 consists of 15 amino acids. Only the CDR3 part of the read is kept: 45 bases, read in frame from the first base. V and J lose 0 bases and 8 bases, and a span of 14 bases separates them. Taken from the germline V gene (reference sequence), the CDR1 and CDR2 loops are LNHNV and YYDKDF. Comments on this clonotype: The antigen it recognizes is unknown. Base qualities were left out, and no much larger clone turns up one base away.

Sequencing used blood, either unsorted or a sorted T cell fraction (not recorded which). The receptor was isolated from a human donor who was either an allogeneic HSCT recipient or a stem cell or donor lymphocyte infusion donor (not recorded which). It is not recorded whose cells these are; they may come from a transplant donor. The rearranged chain carries TRBV15 and TRBJ1-5; no D segment can be confidently identified. The DNA reads as follows: TGTGCCACCAGCAGAGATCCCCCCCGGGCTAAGCCCCAGCATTTT. It is translated as CATSRDPPRAKPQHF. Where the CDR3 stops, the reference TRBV15 and TRBJ1-5 genes take over; the full variable domain is DAMVIQNPRYQVTQFGKPVTLSCSQTLNHNVMYWYQQKSSQAPKLLFHYYDKDFNNEADTPDNFQSRRPNTSFCFLDIRSPGLGDTAMYLCATSRDPPRAKPQHFGDGTRLSIL.